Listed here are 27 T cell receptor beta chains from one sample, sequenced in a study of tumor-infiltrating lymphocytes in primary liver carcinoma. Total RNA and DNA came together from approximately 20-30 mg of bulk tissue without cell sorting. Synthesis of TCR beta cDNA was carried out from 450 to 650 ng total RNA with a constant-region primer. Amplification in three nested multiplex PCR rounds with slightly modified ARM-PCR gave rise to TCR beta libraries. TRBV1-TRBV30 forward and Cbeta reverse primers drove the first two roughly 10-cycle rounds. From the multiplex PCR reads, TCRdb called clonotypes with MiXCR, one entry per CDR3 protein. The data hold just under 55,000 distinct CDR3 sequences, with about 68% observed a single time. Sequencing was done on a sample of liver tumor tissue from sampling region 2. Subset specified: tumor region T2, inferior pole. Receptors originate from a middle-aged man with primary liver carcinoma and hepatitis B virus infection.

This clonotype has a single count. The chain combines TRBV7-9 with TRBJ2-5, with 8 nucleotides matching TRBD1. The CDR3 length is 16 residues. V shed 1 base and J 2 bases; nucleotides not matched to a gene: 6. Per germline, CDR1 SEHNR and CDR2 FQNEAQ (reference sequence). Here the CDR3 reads CASSLGDRWLQETQYF. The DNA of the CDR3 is TGTGCCAGCAGCTTAGGGGACAGGTGGTTGCAAGAGACCCAGTACTTC.

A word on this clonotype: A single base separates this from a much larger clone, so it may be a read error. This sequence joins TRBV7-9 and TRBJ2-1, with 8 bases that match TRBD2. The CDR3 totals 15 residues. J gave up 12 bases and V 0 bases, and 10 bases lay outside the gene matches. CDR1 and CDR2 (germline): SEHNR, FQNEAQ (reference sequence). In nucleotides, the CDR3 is TGTGCCAGCAGCTTAGCGGCGGGAGGTAGCGGTGGGCAGTTCTTC. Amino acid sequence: CASSLAAGGSGGQFF.

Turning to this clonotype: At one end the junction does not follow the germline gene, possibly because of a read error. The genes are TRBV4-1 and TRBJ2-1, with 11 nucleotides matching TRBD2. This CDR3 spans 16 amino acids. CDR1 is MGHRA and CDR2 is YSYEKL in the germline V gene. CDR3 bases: TGCGGCAGCAGCCAATCCGGGACTAGCGGAGACAATGCGCAGTTCTTC. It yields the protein CGSSQSGTSGDNAQFF.

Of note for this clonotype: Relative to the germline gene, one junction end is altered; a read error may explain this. CDR3 sequence: CVSSYRSTKETQYF. Here the CDR3 DNA reads TGTGTCAGCAGCTACCGTAGTACGAAGGAGACCCAGTACTTC. V gene TRBV6-5 combines with J gene TRBJ2-5; D remains ambiguous. The CDR3 length is 14 residues. Germline loops: CDR1 MNHEY, CDR2 SVGAGI.

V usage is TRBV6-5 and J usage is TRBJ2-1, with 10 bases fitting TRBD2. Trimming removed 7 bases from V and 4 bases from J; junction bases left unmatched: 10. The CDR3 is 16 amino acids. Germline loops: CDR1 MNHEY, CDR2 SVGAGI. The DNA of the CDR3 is TGTGCCAGCAATTCCGGTGGACTAGCGGAATACAATGAGCAGTTCTTC. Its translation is CASNSGGLAEYNEQFF.

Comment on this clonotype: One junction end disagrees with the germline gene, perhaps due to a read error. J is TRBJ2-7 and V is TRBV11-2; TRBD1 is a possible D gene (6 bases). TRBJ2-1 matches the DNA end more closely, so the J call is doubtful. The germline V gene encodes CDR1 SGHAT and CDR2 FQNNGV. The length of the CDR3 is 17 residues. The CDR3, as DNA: TGTGTCAGCAGCTTAGACTTCGGGACACTCAGCTCCTACGAGCAGTTCTTC. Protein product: CVSSLDFGTLSSYEQFF.

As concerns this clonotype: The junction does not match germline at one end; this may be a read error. The CDR3 DNA reads TGTGCCAACAGCTTACTAGCGGGAGTGGGAGAGACCCACTATTTC. Protein sequence: CANSLLAGVGETHYF. The rearrangement links TRBV13 to TRBJ2-5; TRBD2 matches 11 bases. There are 15 residues in the CDR3. Germline V gene sequence: CDR1 PRHDT, CDR2 FYEKMQ (reference sequence).

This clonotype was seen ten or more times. DNA of the CDR3: TGTGCCAGCAGTCGGACAGGGGGCTTGGGGAATCAGCCCCAGCATTTT. It is translated as CASSRTGGLGNQPQHF. The chain couples TRBV28 to TRBJ1-5; 11 bases agree with TRBD1. Losses at the gene ends were 5 bases for V and 4 bases for J; bases not matched to a gene: 7. The length of the CDR3 is 16 residues. Germline V lookup: CDR1 MDHEN, CDR2 SYDVKM.

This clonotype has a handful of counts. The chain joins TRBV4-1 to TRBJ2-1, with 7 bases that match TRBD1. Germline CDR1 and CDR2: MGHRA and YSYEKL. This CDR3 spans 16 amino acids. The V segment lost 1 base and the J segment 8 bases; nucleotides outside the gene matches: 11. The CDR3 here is CASSQVRDRPSDEQFF. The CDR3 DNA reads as TGCGCCAGCAGCCAAGTAAGGGACAGACCGTCAGATGAGCAGTTCTTC.

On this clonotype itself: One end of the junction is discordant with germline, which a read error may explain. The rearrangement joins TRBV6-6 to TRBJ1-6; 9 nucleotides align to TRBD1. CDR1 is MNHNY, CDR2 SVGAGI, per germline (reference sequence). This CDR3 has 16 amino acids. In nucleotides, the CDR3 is TGTGCCAGCAGACCACAGGACAGGGGAGAAAATTCACCCCTACACTTT. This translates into CASRPQDRGENSPLHF.

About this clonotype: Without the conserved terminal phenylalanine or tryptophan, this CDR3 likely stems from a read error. This CDR3 reads CVSSLLAGEEDAQYL. As DNA, the CDR3 is TGTGTCAGCAGTTTACTAGCGGGAGAAGAAGATGCGCAGTATCTT. V usage is TRBV6-2 or TRBV6-3 and J usage is TRBJ2-3; 11 bases fit TRBD2. The CDR3 is 15 amino acids. Germline CDR1 reads MNHEY; CDR2 reads SVGEGT.

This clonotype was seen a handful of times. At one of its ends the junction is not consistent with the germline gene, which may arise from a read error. The CDR3, as DNA: TGTGCCAGCAGCCCCCACCGGGGAGTCCTTCCCGGGAAGCTGTCTTTT. Residues: CASSPHRGVLPGKLSF. The chain has TRBV11-3 and TRBJ2-2; D possibly corresponds to TRBD2 (5 bases). Germline CDR1 is SGHNT and CDR2 is YENEEA. The CDR3 consists of 16 residues.

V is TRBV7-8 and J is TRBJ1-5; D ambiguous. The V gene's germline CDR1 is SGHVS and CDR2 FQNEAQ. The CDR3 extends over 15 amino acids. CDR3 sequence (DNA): TGTGACACTAGCTTAACTCGAGATTGGCATCAGCCCCAGCATTTT. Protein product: CDTSLTRDWHQPQHF.

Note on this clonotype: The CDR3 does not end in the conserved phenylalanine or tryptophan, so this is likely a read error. CDR3 residues: CTSSEIANYGYTL. DNA for the CDR3: TGCACCAGCAGCGAGATAGCTAACTATGGCTACACCCTC. The chain links TRBV4-1 to TRBJ1-2; D not resolved. The CDR3 covers 13 residues. Germline V gives CDR1 MGHRA, CDR2 YSYEKL.

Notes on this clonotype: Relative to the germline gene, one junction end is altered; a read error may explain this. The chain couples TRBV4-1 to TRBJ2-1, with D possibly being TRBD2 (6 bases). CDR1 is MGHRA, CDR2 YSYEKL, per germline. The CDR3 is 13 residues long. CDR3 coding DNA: TGCGCCAGCAGTCAAGCCCCCCCGGGGGAGAAGTTCTTC. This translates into CASSQAPPGEKFF.

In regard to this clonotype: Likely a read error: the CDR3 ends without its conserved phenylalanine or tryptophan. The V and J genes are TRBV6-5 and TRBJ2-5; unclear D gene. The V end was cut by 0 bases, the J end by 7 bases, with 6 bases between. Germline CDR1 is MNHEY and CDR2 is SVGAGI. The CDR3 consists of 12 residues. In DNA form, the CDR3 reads TGTGCCAGCAGTTACTCGTCAGGGACCCAGTACGTT. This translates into CASSYSSGTQYV.

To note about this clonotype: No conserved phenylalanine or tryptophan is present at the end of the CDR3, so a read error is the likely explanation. The CDR3 region has the DNA TGCGCCAGCAGCCCTGATGACCCCCTGCAGATAGCGAGAAGCACAGATACGCAGTATTCT. Translating it yields CASSPDDPLQIARSTDTQYS. The J gene is TRBJ2-3, the V gene TRBV11-2; a weak D match, TRBD2 (5 bases). The CDR3 is made up of 20 amino acids. CDR1 and CDR2 from the germline V gene are SGHAT and FQNNGV.

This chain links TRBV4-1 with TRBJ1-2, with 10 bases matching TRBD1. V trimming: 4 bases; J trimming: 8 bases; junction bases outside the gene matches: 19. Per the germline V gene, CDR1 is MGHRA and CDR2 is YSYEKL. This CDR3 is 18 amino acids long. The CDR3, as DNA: TGCGCCAGCAGCCTGGAGTCCCAGCCGGGACAGGGGCCTTTAGGCTACACCTTC. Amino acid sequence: CASSLESQPGQGPLGYTF.

The CDR3 DNA follows: TGCAGCGTTCGTGGAAGGGCTGCTGAGACCCAGTACTTC. It encodes CSVRGRAAETQYF. The chain is built from TRBV29-1 and TRBJ2-5; D remains unclear. There are 13 residues in the CDR3. V was pared by 5 bases and J by 5 bases, with 15 bases between. The germline CDR1 and CDR2 sequences are SQVTM and ANQGSEA.

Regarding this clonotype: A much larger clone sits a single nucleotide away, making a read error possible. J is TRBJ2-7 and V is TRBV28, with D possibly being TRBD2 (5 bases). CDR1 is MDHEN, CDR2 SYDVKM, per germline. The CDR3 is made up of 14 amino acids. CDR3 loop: CANSGAAGLLEQYF. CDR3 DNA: TGTGCCAACAGTGGAGCGGCGGGCCTCCTCGAGCAGTACTTC.

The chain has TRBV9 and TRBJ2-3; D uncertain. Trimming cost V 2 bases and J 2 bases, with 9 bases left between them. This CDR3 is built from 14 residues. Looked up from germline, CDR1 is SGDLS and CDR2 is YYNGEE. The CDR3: CASSVGTHTDTQYF. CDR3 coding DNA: TGTGCCAGCAGCGTCGGAACCCACACAGATACGCAGTATTTT.

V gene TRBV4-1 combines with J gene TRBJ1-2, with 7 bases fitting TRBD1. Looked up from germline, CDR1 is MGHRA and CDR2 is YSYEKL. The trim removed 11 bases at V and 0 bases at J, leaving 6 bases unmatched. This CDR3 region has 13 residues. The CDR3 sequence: CARNGTANYGYTF. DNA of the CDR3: TGCGCCCGCAACGGGACAGCTAACTATGGCTACACCTTC.

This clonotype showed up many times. The CDR3 loop is CASSLMNTDTQYF. CDR3 sequence (DNA): TGTGCCAGCAGTTTGATGAACACAGATACGCAGTATTTT. V and J are TRBV28 and TRBJ2-3; D unresolved. There are 13 residues in the CDR3. V was shortened by 3 bases and J by 2 bases, with 6 bases between the two germline ends. Per germline, CDR1 MDHEN and CDR2 SYDVKM.

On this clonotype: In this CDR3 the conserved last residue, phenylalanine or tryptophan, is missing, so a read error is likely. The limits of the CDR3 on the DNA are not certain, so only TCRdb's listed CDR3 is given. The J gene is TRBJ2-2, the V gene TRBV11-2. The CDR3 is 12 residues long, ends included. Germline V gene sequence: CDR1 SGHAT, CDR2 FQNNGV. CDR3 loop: CASNTNTEELFI.

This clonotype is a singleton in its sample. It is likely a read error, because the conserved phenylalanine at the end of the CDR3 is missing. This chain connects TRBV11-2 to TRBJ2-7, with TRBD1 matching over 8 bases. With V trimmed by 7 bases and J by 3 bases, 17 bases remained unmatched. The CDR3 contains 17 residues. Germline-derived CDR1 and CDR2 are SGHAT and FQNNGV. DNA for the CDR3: TGTGCCAGCAACATCGACCCGCCAGGACAGGGAAGCTACGAGCAGTACTTA. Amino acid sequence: CASNIDPPGQGSYEQYL.

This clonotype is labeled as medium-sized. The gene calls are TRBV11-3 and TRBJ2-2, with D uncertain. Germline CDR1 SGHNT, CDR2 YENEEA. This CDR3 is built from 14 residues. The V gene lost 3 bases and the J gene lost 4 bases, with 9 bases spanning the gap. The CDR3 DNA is TGTGCCAGCAGCTTTGGTCTAGGCACCGGGGAGCTGTTTTTT. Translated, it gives CASSFGLGTGELFF. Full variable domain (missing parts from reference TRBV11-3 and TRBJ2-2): EAGVVQSPRYKIIEKKQPVAFWCNPISGHNTLYWYLQNLGQGPELLIRYENEEAVDDSQLPKDRFSAERLKGVDSTLKIQPAELGDSAVYLCASSFGLGTGELFFGEGSRLTVL.

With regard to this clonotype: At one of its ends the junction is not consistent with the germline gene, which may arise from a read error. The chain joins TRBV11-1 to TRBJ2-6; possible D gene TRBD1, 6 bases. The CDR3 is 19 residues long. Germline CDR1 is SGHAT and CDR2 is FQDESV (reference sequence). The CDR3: CAISPQGSGVNSGANVLTF. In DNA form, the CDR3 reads TGTGCCATCAGCCCCCAGGGGAGCGGTGTTAACTCTGGGGCCAACGTTCTGACTTTC.